Listed below are T cell receptor beta chains from one sample, sequenced in a study of cytomegalovirus exposure and HLA in healthy donors. Sequenced by immunoSEQ multiplex PCR; TCRdb stores in-frame clones only, minus some. This sample has roughly 150,000 clones; about 85% occur once, and the top ten carry approximately 1.2%. The sequencing sample was made of PBMCs. Source of these receptors: a man between 50 and 59 years old in good health and CMV-seropositive. CDR3s include the opening cysteine and the closing phenylalanine or tryptophan. A D gene is named only where the DNA matches it firmly. Expanded clones are given a class, and other clones once, few, many or no size at all.

NA	TRBV10-3	13	TRBJ2-5	TRBD1	CAIGEDREETQYF	TGTGCCATCGGTGAAGACAGGGAAGAGACCCAGTACTTC
once	TRBV28	13	TRBJ1-1	NA	CASSSRVNTEAFF	TGTGCCAGCAGTTCCAGGGTTAACACTGAAGCTTTCTTT
NA	TRBV13	15	TRBJ2-4	TRBD2	CASTPRGGAKNIQYF	TGTGCCAGCACCCCCCGCGGGGGAGCCAAAAACATTCAGTACTTC
NA	TRBV7-2	16	TRBJ1-5	TRBD1	CASSPTGGGGNQPQHF	TGTGCCAGCAGCCCGACAGGGGGAGGGGGCAATCAGCCCCAGCATTTT
NA	TRBV19	15	TRBJ2-1	NA	CASSIDRGAYNEQFF	TGTGCCAGTAGTATAGACAGGGGGGCCTACAATGAGCAGTTCTTC
NA	TRBV6-1	13	TRBJ1-1	NA	CAGGKGMNTEAFF	TGTGCCGGAGGGAAGGGGATGAACACTGAAGCTTTCTTT
NA	TRBV28	17	TRBJ2-3	NA	CASSFADGRGDTDTQYF	TGTGCCAGCAGCTTCGCCGACGGGCGGGGAGACACAGATACGCAGTATTTT
NA	TRBV6-1	13	TRBJ1-1	NA	CASTYRANTEAFF	TGTGCCAGCACCTACAGGGCTAACACTGAAGCTTTCTTT
NA	TRBV7-3	17	TRBJ2-1	TRBD2	CASSLNSGTSYYNEQFF	TGTGCCAGCAGCTTAAATAGCGGGACTAGCTACTACAATGAGCAGTTCTTC
NA	TRBV7-9	15	TRBJ1-4	TRBD1	CASSLDQGVVEKLFF	TGTGCCAGCAGCTTAGATCAGGGGGTGGTTGAAAAACTGTTTTTT
NA	TRBV5-5	15	TRBJ2-3	TRBD2	CASLMGGSSTDTQYF	TGTGCCAGCCTTATGGGGGGGTCAAGCACAGATACGCAGTATTTT
NA	TRBV6-1	17	TRBJ1-5	NA	CASSDRVGSYSNQPQHF	TGTGCCAGCAGTGACAGGGTTGGTTCCTATAGCAATCAGCCCCAGCATTTT
NA	TRBV4-2	16	TRBJ1-5	NA	CASSQDQVQGSQPQHF	TGTGCCAGCAGCCAAGATCAAGTGCAGGGAAGTCAGCCCCAGCATTTT
NA	TRBV28	15	TRBJ2-3	NA	CASSLLGPHPDTQYF	TGTGCCAGCAGTTTATTGGGGCCCCACCCAGATACGCAGTATTTT
NA	TRBV18	15	TRBJ2-1	TRBD1	CASSPSLDRVNEQFF	TGTGCCAGCTCACCATCATTGGACAGGGTGAATGAGCAGTTCTTC
NA	TRBV7-8	13	TRBJ1-5	NA	CASSLGANQPQHF	TGTGCCAGCAGCTTAGGGGCCAATCAGCCCCAGCATTTT
NA	TRBV7-3	16	TRBJ2-2	TRBD2	CASSSRTSGNTGELFF	TGTGCCAGCAGCTCACGGACTAGCGGGAACACCGGGGAGCTGTTTTTT
NA	TRBV5-1	16	TRBJ2-5	TRBD2	CASSLAGLAGGETQYF	TGCGCCAGCAGCTTGGCCGGACTAGCGGGGGGGGAGACCCAGTACTTC
NA	TRBV28	11	TRBJ2-1	TRBD1	CASSFRDRKFF	TGTGCCAGCAGTTTCCGGGACAGGAAGTTCTTC
NA	TRBV7-9	17	TRBJ1-4	NA	CASSLGGPLGDGEKLFF	TGTGCCAGCAGCTTAGGGGGGCCGTTGGGGGATGGCGAAAAACTGTTTTTT
NA	TRBV6-5	15	TRBJ1-2	NA	CASSPNRVVDYGYTF	TGTGCCAGCAGTCCCAACAGGGTAGTCGACTATGGCTACACCTTC
NA	TRBV28	14	TRBJ2-7	TRBD1	CASRDGTEIYEQYF	TGTGCCAGCAGAGACGGGACAGAGATCTACGAGCAGTACTTC